This is a list of T cell receptor beta chains from one sample in a study of regulatory T cells in long-lasting Graves disease. TCRdb used MiXCR to reprocess the multiplex PCR reads, holding one entry per CDR3 protein. The sample has roughly 500,000 distinct CDR3 sequences, around 20% seen once. The input for sequencing was peripheral blood mononuclear cells (PBMCs), taken when the disease was refractory, from a patient treated with antithyroid drugs. Receptor source: a female donor with Graves disease. CDR3s leave out the opening cysteine and the closing phenylalanine or tryptophan. Some rows have no size entry. The others give once, few or many, or a class for an expanded clone.

few | TRBJ2-7 | TRBV7-2 | ASSNGTGLPYEQY
many | TRBJ1-2 | TRBV29-1 | SADLGAGYGYT
- | TRBJ2-1 | TRBV6-1 | ASSERPSPEQF
few | TRBJ1-5 | TRBV7-2 | ASSSGTGGFPYSNQPQH
few | TRBJ1-6 | TRBV6-5 | ASSYSPGDSSYNSPLH
- | TRBJ2-1 | TRBV28 | ATRQRNYNEQF
many | TRBJ2-7 | TRBV27 | ASTLFSRDYPYEQY
- | TRBJ2-2 | TRBV27 | ASSLIAGGPPGELF
many | TRBJ2-7 | TRBV2 | ASSEVWRQGTYEQY
many | TRBJ2-4 | TRBV27 | ASGLAENIQY
few | TRBJ2-7 | TRBV7-9 | ASSFLLAGGSYEQY
few | TRBJ2-7 | TRBV6-9 | ASSYQGDYEQY
few | TRBJ1-2 | TRBV5-1 | ASSLESRRSYGYT
many | TRBJ1-5 | TRBV2 | ASSEGLQSQPQH
many | TRBJ2-7 | TRBV5-1 | ASSLSSGREGEQY
many | TRBJ1-1 | TRBV28 | ASTRGGAGTEAF
- | TRBJ1-1 | TRBV19 | ASSLGTAMSTEAF
- | TRBJ2-1 | TRBV7-8 | ASSTRLGDEQF
many | TRBJ1-5 | TRBV28 | ASSFLRSYSNQPQH
- | TRBJ2-7 | TRBV20-1 | SASSSGRIEEQY
many | TRBJ2-7 | TRBV7-9 | ASSLEAGGLYEQY
few | TRBJ2-7 | TRBV6-5 | ASSYRGAGGGYEQY
few | TRBJ2-7 | TRBV5-5 | ASSWAKREGEEQY
many | TRBJ2-7 | TRBV28 | ASSPSDGTYEQY
many | TRBJ2-7 | TRBV15 | ATSSPAGGPHEQY
- | TRBJ2-7 | TRBV7-3 | ASSSPRGEQY
few | TRBJ2-7 | TRBV10-2 | ASTRASGISYEQY
many | TRBJ1-5 | TRBV2 | ASKGTGDQPQH
- | TRBJ2-7 | TRBV27 | ASSTPTGEQY
few | TRBJ1-1 | TRBV14 | ASQQTGYGTEAF
many | TRBJ2-5 | TRBV11-2 | ASGRAGETQY
many | TRBJ2-2 | TRBV2 | ASRWDINTGELF
few | TRBJ2-2 | TRBV6-1 | ASRASYTGELF
few | TRBJ2-2 | TRBV12-3/TRBV12-4 | TSRGSSGWAGEELF
many | TRBJ2-7 | TRBV6-1 | ASKYAGLSLRSYEQY
- | TRBJ1-6 | TRBV19 | ASAPVYYNSPLH
few | TRBJ1-2 | TRBV27 | ASRPSGRVVGYGYT
many | TRBJ2-7 | TRBV7-2 | ASSPRGTSGSYEQY
many | TRBJ2-5 | TRBV6-5 | ASSYPDRVRGTQY
many | TRBJ1-1 | TRBV29-1 | SVSRGAEAF
many | TRBJ2-7 | TRBV28 | ASSSTRTGATYEQY
many | TRBJ2-7 | TRBV11-2 | ASGVRPYEQY
- | TRBJ2-3 | TRBV6-2/TRBV6-3 | ASTLLAEWDTQY
once | TRBJ2-3 | TRBV5-1 | ASALGTSLTTDTQY
- | TRBJ1-2 | TRBV6-4 | ASSESGGPGRYGYT
- | TRBJ1-1 | TRBV10-3 | AISENPLNAEAF
few | TRBJ2-6 | TRBV28 | ASSLRTPFGASGANVLT
- | TRBJ2-7 | TRBV28 | ASIIRSGVTYEQY
many | TRBJ1-2 | TRBV5-1 | ASSSGTGGESGYT
few | TRBJ1-3 | TRBV9 | ASSPGIRSQSSGNTIY
- | TRBJ2-7 | TRBV27 | ASSPSSGRNYEQY
few | TRBJ2-7 | TRBV5-5 | ASSLLIRGLSYEQY
- | TRBJ2-7 | TRBV27 | ASTSSTIGASYEQY